The source of this TCR beta chain is a study of cytomegalovirus exposure and HLA in healthy donors. Primers for the PCR totalled 60 Vbeta and 13 Jbeta. The table came from immunoSEQ multiplex PCR; TCRdb's copy has only in-frame clones and leaves some out. The sample lists under 200,000 clones; roughly 75% were seen once. The CDR3 covers 17 residues. CDR1 is ENHRY, CDR2 SYGVKD, per germline. V shed 9 bases, J shed 3 bases, and the junction held 16 bases outside the gene matches. Notes on this clone: No antigen is known for it.

Study-level findings and limits: In a later analysis, across HLA loci, associated TCR counts were highest for DRB1, lowest for HLA-C. An analysis that was carried out later associated approximately 17,000 TCR beta sequences with HLA alleles at 0.05 false discovery rate. Cytomegalovirus association was listed for about 170 TCR beta chains.

The sequenced sample was PBMCs. The chain recombines TRBV10-3 with TRBJ2-1, with TRBD2 identical over 8 bases. The receptor comes from a man younger than 30 in good health and CMV-seronegative. CDR3 amino acids: CAITSAERLAGYNEQFF. CDR3 sequence (DNA): TGTGCCATAACCTCGGCCGAGAGGCTAGCGGGCTACAATGAGCAGTTCTTC.